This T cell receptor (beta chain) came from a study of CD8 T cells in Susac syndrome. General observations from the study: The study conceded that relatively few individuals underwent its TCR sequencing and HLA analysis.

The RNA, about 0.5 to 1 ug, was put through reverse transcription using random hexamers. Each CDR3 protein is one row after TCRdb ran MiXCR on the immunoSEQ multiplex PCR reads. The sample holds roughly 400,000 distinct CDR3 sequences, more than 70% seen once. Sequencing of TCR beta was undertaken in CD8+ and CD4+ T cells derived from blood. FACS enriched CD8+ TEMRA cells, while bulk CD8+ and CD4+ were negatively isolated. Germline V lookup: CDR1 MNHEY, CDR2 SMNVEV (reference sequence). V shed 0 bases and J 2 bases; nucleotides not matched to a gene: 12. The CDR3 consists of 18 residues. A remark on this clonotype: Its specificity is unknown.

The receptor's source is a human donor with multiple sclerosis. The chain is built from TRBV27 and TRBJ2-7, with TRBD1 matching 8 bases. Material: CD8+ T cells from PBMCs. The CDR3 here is CASSLSGQATTLPYEQYF. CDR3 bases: TGTGCCAGCAGTTTATCGGGACAGGCAACCACTCTTCCCTACGAGCAGTACTTC.